This T cell receptor (beta chain) appears in the sequencing data of a study of a mutant IDH1 vaccine in newly diagnosed glioma (dated by TCRdb to 2020 to 2022). A note on the overall study: Patients were given eight vaccinations, in weeks 1, 3, 5, 7, 11, 15, 19 and 23, which matched visits V03 through V10. Vaccination was initiated 4-6 weeks after radiotherapy alone, or concurrently with temozolomide cycles in the chemotherapy-containing groups. Of the 25 to 40 patients who were treated, about 62% were male and approximately 40% were female, and the mean age was around 40 years. Before enrollment, patients had received standard therapy of radiotherapy alone, temozolomide alone, or radiochemotherapy with temozolomide; most received the combination. Six visits were used for peripheral blood collection: V03 (baseline), V05, V07, V10, V12 and V13. Longitudinal TCRB deep sequencing was performed for 20 to 30 treated patients wherever samples were available for exploratory analyses.

With respect to this clone: The antigen it binds to is not known. No per-base quality is available; no much larger clone lies one base away.

On the study overall, not on this receptor specifically: Across multiple MHC alleles, vaccine-induced immune responses were seen in roughly 93% of patients. Selection of PBMC samples for TCRB deep sequencing was based on availability. According to the authors, sample limitations meant that analyses of patient blood samples could not be reproduced. No apparent relationship was observed between pseudoprogression and alterations in the top peripheral T cell clonotypes detected by TCRB sequencing.

The library came from the immunoSEQ multiplex PCR assay. Rearranged TCR beta chain sequences were amplified with the hsTCRB Kit following the manufacturer's protocol. Sequencing of TCRB libraries was carried out on an Illumina MiSeq. The paper's data handling went like this. The proprietary platform of the kit vendor was used for demultiplexing, trimming and gene mapping. Sourced from immuneACCESS, this table was stored by TCRdb with only in-frame sequences that have V and J called. A share of the clones is absent; for the studies checked, an unresolved V gene accounts for under half, and the remainder has no known explanation. From that table come the V and J calls and clone size; the DNA was used to work out D and trimming. Counted in this sample were roughly 60,000 clones; roughly 84% of them appeared once. The biggest ten clones account for approximately 4.3% of the sample. The sample's time point label, decoded: week 23, last vaccination. A 20-mer mutant IDH1 peptide at 300 micrograms in Montanide made up each vaccine dose, which was injected subcutaneously together with topical imiquimod. All donors had newly diagnosed IDH1-mutant astrocytomas of WHO grade 3 or 4 that showed loss of nuclear ATRX. The samples were drawn from NOA16, a multicentre, single-arm, open-label phase I trial in Germany that tested a mutant IDH1 peptide vaccine in humans for the first time. The DNeasy Blood and Tissue Kit was used to extract genomic DNA from EDTA blood for TCRB sequencing.

There are 15 amino acids in the CDR3, from cysteine to phenylalanine inclusive. This entry keeps only the CDR3 DNA: 45 bases, framed from base 1. V drops 6 bases and J drops 0 bases, leaving 9 bases in between. According to the germline V gene, CDR1 reads SNHLY and CDR2 reads FYNNEI. The chain is assembled from TRBV2 and TRBJ2-6; TRBD1 is perhaps the D gene, given 6 matching bases. This TCR was recovered from a man between 25 and 39 years old with glioma. The sequenced sample was PBMCs, obtained from a glioma patient whose treatment included an IDH1 peptide vaccine. The CDR3 has the sequence CASSRQVSGANVLTF. The DNA is TGTGCCAGCAGCCGACAGGTCTCTGGGGCCAACGTCCTGACTTTC.